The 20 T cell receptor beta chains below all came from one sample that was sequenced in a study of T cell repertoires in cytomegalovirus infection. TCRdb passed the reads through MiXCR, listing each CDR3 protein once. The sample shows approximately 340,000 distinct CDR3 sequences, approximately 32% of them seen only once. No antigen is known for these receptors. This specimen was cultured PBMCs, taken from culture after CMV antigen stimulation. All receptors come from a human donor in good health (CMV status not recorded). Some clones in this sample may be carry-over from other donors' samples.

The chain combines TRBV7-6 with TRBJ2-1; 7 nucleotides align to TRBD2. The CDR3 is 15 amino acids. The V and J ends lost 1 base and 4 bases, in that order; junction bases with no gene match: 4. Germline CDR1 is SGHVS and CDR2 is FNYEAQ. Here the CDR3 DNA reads TGTGCCAGCAGCTTAGATAGCGGGCCTTACAATGAGCAGTTCTTC. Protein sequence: CASSLDSGPYNEQFF.

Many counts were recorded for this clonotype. In DNA, the CDR3 is TGTGCCAGCAGCTCCAGGGTTTCCGGGGCCAACGTCCTGACTTTC. Residues: CASSSRVSGANVLTF. J is TRBJ2-6 and V is TRBV5-4; weak D call: TRBD1 (5 bases). CDR3 size: 15 residues. The germline gives CDR1 SGHNT, CDR2 YYREEE (reference sequence). V lost 3 bases and J lost 4, with 11 bases in between.

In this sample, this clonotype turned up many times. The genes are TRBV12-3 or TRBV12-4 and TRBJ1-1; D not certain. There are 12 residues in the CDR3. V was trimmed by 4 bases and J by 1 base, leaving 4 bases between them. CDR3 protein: CASSWGNTEAFF. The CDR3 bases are TGTGCCAGCAGTTGGGGGAACACTGAAGCTTTCTTT.

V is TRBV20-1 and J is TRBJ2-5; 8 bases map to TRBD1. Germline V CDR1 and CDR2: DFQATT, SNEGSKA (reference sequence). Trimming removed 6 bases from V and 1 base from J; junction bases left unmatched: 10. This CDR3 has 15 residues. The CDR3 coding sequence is TGCAGTGCCACAGGACAGGGACATGTCCAAGAGACCCAGTACTTC. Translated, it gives CSATGQGHVQETQYF.

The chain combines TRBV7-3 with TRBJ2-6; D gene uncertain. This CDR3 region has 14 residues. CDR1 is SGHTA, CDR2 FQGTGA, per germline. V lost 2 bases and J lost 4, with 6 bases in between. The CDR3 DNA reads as TGTGCCAGCAGCTTAGTTGCAGGGGCCAACGTCCTGACTTTC. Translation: CASSLVAGANVLTF. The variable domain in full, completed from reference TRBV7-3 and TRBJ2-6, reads GAGVSQTPSNKVTEKGKYVELRCDPISGHTALYWYRQSLGQGPEFLIYFQGTGAADDSGLPNDRFFAVRPEGSVSTLKIQRTERGDSAVYLCASSLVAGANVLTFGAGSRLTVL.

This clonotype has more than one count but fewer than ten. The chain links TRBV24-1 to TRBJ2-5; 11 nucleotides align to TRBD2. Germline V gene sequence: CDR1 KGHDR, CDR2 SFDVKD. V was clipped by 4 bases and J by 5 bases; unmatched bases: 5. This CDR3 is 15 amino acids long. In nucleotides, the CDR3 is TGTGCCACCAGTGAACCGACTAGCGGGGCGGAGACCCAGTACTTC. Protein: CATSEPTSGAETQYF.

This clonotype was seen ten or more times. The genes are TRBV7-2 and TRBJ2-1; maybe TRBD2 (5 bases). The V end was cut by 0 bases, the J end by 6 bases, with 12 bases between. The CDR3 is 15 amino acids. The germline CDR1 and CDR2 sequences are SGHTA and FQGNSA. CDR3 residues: CASSLAWAGPNEQFF. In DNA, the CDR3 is TGTGCCAGCAGCTTAGCTTGGGCGGGCCCCAATGAGCAGTTCTTC.

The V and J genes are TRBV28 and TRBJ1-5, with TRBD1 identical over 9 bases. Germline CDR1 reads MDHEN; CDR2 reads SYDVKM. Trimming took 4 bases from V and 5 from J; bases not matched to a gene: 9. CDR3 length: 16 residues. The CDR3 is CASSSLGTGRDQPQHF. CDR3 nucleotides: TGTGCCAGCAGTTCCCTGGGGACAGGGCGTGATCAGCCCCAGCATTTT. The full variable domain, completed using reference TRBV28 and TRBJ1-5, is DVKVTQSSRYLVKRTGEKVFLECVQDMDHENMFWYRQDPGLGLRLIYFSYDVKMKEKGDIPEGYSVSREKKERFSLILESASTNQTSMYLCASSSLGTGRDQPQHFGDGTRLSIL.

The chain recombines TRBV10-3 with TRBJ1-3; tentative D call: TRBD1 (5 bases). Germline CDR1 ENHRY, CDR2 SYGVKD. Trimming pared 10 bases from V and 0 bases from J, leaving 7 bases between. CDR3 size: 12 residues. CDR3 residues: CATTGSGNTIYF. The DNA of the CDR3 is TGTGCCACCACAGGCTCTGGAAACACCATATATTTT.

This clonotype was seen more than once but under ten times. CDR3 loop: CASSSRLEAGYGYTF. The CDR3 DNA sequence: TGCGCCAGCAGCTCCCGGTTAGAGGCTGGCTATGGCTACACCTTC. The rearrangement uses TRBV5-1 and TRBJ1-2; D unresolved. Trimming cost V 3 bases and J 4 bases, with 16 bases left between them. The CDR3 length is 15 residues. Germline V gives CDR1 SGHRS, CDR2 YFSETQ. Using reference TRBV5-1 and TRBJ1-2 for the parts outside the CDR3, the full variable domain is KAGVTQTPRYLIKTRGQQVTLSCSPISGHRSVSWYQQTPGQGLQFLFEYFSETQRNKGNFPGRFSGRQFSNSRSEMNVSTLELGDSALYLCASSSRLEAGYGYTFGSGTRLTVV.

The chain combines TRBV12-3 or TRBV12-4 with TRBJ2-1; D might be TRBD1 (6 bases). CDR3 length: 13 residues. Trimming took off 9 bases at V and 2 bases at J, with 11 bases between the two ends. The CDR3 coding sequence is TGTGCCAGTAACAGGGCTACCTACAATGAGCAGTTCTTC. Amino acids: CASNRATYNEQFF.

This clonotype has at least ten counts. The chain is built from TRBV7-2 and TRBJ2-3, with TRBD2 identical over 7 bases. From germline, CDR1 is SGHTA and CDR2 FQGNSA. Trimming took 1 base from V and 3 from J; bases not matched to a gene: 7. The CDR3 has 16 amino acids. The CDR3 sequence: CASSLEGASGTDTQYF. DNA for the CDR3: TGTGCCAGCAGCTTAGAAGGGGCTAGCGGTACAGATACGCAGTATTTT.

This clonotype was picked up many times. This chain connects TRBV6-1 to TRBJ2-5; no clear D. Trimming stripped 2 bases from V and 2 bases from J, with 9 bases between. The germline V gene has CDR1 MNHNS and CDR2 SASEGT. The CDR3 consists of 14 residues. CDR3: CASSESASQETQYF. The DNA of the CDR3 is TGTGCCAGCAGTGAAAGCGCCAGTCAAGAGACCCAGTACTTC.

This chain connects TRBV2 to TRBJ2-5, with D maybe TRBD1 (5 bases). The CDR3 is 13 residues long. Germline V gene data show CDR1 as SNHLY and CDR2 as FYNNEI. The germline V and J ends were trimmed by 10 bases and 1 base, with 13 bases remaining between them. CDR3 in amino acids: CATNGQIQETQYF. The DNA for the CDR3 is TGTGCCACCAACGGACAAATCCAAGAGACCCAGTACTTC.

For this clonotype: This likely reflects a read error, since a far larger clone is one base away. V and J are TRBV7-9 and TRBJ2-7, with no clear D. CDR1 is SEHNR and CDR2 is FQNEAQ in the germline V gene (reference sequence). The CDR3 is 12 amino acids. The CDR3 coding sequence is TGTGCCAGCAGCTTAGATTCCTACGAGCAGTCCTTC. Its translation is CASSLDSYEQSF.

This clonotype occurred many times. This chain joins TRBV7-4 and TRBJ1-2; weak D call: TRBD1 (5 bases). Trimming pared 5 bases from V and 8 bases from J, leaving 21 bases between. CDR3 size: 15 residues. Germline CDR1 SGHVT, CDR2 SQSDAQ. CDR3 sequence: CASSPSPGRDRGYTF. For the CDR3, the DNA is TGTGCCAGCAGCCCATCCCCTGGGCGCGACAGAGGCTACACCTTC.

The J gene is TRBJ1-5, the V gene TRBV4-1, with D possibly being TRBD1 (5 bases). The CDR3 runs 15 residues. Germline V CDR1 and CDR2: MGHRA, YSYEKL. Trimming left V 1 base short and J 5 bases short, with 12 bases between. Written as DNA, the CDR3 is TGCGCCAGCAGCCAAGTTGCAGCGGGGGATCAGCCCCAGCATTTT. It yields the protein CASSQVAAGDQPQHF.

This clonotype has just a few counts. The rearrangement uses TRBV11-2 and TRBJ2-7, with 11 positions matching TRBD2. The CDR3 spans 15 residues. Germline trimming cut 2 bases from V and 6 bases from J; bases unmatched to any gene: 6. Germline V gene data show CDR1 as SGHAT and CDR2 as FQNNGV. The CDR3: CASSLILAGGSEQYF. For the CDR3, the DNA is TGTGCCAGCAGCTTAATCCTAGCGGGAGGATCCGAGCAGTACTTC.

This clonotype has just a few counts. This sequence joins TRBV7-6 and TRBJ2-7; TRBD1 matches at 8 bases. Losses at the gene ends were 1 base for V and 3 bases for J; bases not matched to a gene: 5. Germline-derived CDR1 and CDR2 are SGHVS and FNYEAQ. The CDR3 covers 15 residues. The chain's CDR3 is CASSLEGTGFYEQYF. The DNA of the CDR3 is TGTGCCAGCAGCTTAGAAGGGACAGGTTTCTACGAGCAGTACTTC.

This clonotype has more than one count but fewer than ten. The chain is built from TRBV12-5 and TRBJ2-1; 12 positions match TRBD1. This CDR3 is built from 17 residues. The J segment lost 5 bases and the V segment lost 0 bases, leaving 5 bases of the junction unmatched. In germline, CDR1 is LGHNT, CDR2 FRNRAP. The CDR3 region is CASGLVLGTGGHNEQFF. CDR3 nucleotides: TGTGCTAGTGGTTTGGTACTTGGGACAGGGGGCCACAATGAGCAGTTCTTC.